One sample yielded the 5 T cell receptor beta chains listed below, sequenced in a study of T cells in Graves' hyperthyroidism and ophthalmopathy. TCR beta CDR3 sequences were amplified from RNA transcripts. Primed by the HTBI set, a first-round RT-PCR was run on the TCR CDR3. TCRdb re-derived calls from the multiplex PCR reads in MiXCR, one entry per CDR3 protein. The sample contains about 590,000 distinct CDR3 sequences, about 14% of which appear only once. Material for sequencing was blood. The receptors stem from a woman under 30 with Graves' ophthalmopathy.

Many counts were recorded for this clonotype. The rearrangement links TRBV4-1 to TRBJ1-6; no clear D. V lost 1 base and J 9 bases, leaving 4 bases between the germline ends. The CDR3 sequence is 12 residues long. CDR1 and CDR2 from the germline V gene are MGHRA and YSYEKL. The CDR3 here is CASSQVLSPLHF. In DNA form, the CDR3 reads TGCGCCAGCAGCCAAGTCCTTTCACCCCTCCACTTT.

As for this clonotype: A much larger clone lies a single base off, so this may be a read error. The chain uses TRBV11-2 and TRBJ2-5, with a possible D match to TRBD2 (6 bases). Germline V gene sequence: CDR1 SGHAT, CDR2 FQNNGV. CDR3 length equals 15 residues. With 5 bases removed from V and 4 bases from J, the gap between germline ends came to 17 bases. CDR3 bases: TGTGCCAGCAGCATGGACTACTGGTGGTCAGAGACCCAGTACTTC. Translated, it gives CASSMDYWWSETQYF. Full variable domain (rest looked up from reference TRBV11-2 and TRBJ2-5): EAGVAQSPRYKIIEKRQSVAFWCNPISGHATLYWYQQILGQGPKLLIQFQNNGVVDDSQLPKDRFSAERLKGVDSTLKIQPAKLEDSAVYLCASSMDYWWSETQYFGPGTRLLVL.

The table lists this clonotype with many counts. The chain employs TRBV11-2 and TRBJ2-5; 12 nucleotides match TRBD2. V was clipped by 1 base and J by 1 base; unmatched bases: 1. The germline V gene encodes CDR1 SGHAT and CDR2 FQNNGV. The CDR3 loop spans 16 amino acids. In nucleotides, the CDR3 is TGTGCCAGCAGCTTAGGGACTAGCGGGACCCAAGAGACCCAGTACTTC. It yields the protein CASSLGTSGTQETQYF.

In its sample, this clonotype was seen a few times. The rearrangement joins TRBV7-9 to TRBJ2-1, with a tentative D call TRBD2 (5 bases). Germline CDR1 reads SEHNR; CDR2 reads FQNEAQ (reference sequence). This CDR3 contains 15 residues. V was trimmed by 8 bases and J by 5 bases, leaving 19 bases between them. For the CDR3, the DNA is TGTGCCAGCGGACCACGTTTGAGGGCCGACAATGAGCAGTTCTTC. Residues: CASGPRLRADNEQFF. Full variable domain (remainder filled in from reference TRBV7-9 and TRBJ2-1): DTGVSQNPRHKITKRGQNVTFRCDPISEHNRLYWYRQTLGQGPEFLTYFQNEAQLEKSRLLSDRFSAERPKGSFSTLEIQRTEQGDSAMYLCASGPRLRADNEQFFGPGTRLTVL.

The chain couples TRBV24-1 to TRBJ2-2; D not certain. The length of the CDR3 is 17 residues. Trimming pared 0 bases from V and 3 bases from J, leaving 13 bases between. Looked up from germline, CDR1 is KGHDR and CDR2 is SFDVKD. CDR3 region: CATSDLQPGRDTGELFF. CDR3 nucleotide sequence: TGTGCCACCAGTGATTTGCAACCGGGTCGCGACACCGGGGAGCTGTTTTTT.